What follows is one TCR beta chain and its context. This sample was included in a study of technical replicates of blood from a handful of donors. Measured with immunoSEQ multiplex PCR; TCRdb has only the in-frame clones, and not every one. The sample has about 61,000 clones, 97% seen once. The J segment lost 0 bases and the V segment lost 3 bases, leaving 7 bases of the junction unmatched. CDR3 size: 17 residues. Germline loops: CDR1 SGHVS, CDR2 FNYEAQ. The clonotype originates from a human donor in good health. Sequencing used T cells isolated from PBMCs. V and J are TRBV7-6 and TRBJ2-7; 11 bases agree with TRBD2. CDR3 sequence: CASSFGTSGPGSYEQYF. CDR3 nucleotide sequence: TGTGCCAGCAGCTTCGGGACTAGCGGACCAGGCTCCTACGAGCAGTACTTC.